Following are 22 T cell receptor beta chains from one sample sequenced in a study of T cell responses to AZD1222 COVID-19 vaccine. The assay was immunoSEQ multiplex PCR, and TCRdb's table has in-frame clones only and misses some. Of about 40,000 clones in the sample, 88% were seen once. Material: peripheral blood, obtained 28 days after the second dose of the MenACWY control vaccine. The source of these receptors is an adult who received the MenACWY meningococcal vaccine as a control.

CDR3 DNA: TGCGCCAGCAGCCAAGGTCCACGCGCCCGACAGCAGCAAGAGACCCAGTACTTC. This codes for CASSQGPRARQQQETQYF. This chain links TRBV4-1 with TRBJ2-5, with D possibly matching TRBD1 (5 bases). CDR3 length: 18 residues. Per germline, CDR1 MGHRA and CDR2 YSYEKL. The V end lost 1 base, the J end lost 2 bases, and 20 bases lay between the germline ends.

The rearrangement links TRBV3-1 (or the pseudogene TRBV3-2) to TRBJ2-7, with TRBD2 matching over 12 bases. The CDR3 has 14 amino acids. Germline CDR1 and CDR2: LGHDT and YNNKEL (reference sequence). With 5 bases clipped from V and 5 bases from J, the junction kept 4 bases outside the gene matches. CDR3 in amino acids: CASSKTSGSHEQYF. The DNA for the CDR3 is TGTGCCAGCAGCAAGACTAGCGGGAGCCACGAGCAGTACTTC.

The CDR3 DNA reads TGTGCCAGCAGCATTAGCCCGGGAGGGCACGAGCAGTACTTC. Encoded protein: CASSISPGGHEQYF. The chain is built from TRBV9 and TRBJ2-7; 8 bases fit TRBD2. After removal of 4 bases from V and 5 bases from J, the junction contained 8 bases not matched to a gene. CDR3 length: 14 residues. CDR1 and CDR2 from the germline V gene are SGDLS and YYNGEE.

The V gene is TRBV11-2, the J gene TRBJ1-1; D not resolved. Germline V gives CDR1 SGHAT, CDR2 FQNNGV. Trimming stripped 5 bases from V and 6 bases from J, with 13 bases between. CDR3 length: 13 residues. The CDR3 protein is CASSTLLGPEAFF. In nucleotides, the CDR3 is TGTGCCAGCAGCACACTTTTAGGGCCTGAAGCTTTCTTT.

The chain is built from TRBV7-9 and TRBJ2-7; no clear D. The CDR3 loop spans 13 amino acids. V lost 4 bases, J lost 2 bases, and 9 bases lay in between. The germline CDR1 and CDR2 sequences are SEHNR and FQNEAQ (reference sequence). The CDR3 coding sequence is TGTGCCAGCAGCTCGGACGTGACCTACGAGCAGTACTTC. Amino acid sequence: CASSSDVTYEQYF.

The J gene is TRBJ2-3, the V gene TRBV1; the DNA was not compared with TRBD2, the D call given in the table. TRBV1 is a listed pseudogene. The CDR3 runs to 14 residues. CDR3 sequence reads: CTTRLAGVSDTQYF. DNA for the CDR3: TGCACCACTCGACTAGCGGGAGTATCGGATACGCAGTATTTT.

This chain connects TRBV7-9 to TRBJ1-1; D possibly corresponds to TRBD1 (5 bases). Trimming removed 1 base from V and 5 bases from J, with 8 bases in between. The CDR3 runs to 13 residues. CDR1 is SEHNR and CDR2 is FQNEAQ in the germline V gene (reference sequence). The CDR3 DNA is TGTGCCAGCAGCTTAGTGGGACCGACTGAAGCTTTCTTT. Encoded protein: CASSLVGPTEAFF.

The J gene is TRBJ1-5, the V gene TRBV19; possible D gene TRBD1, 5 bases. This CDR3 region has 15 residues. Looked up from germline, CDR1 is LNHDA and CDR2 is SQIVND (reference sequence). V was shortened by 1 base and J by 11 bases, with 18 bases between the two germline ends. The DNA of the CDR3 is TGTGCCAGTAGTATAGCGACAGCCATCCGGGGGGCCCAGCATTTT. This encodes CASSIATAIRGAQHF.

This chain joins TRBV5-5 and TRBJ2-6; unclear D gene. The V end was cut by 1 base, the J end by 6 bases, with 8 bases between. CDR3 length: 14 amino acids. Germline values: CDR1 SGHKS, CDR2 YYEKEE (reference sequence). The CDR3 DNA reads as TGTGCCAGCAGCTTGAGGTTGGAGGCCAACGTCCTGACTTTC. Residues: CASSLRLEANVLTF. Complete variable domain (other parts from reference TRBV5-5 and TRBJ2-6): DAGVTQSPTHLIKTRGQQVTLRCSPISGHKSVSWYQQVLGQGPQFIFQYYEKEERGRGNFPDRFSARQFPNYSSELNVNALLLGDSALYLCASSLRLEANVLTFGAGSRLTVL.

V usage is TRBV6-4 and J usage is TRBJ2-1; the D call may be TRBD1 or TRBD2 (5 bases each). Trimming pared 3 bases from V and 3 bases from J, leaving 6 bases between. Germline CDR1 reads MRHNA; CDR2 reads SNTAGT. This CDR3 is built from 13 residues. The CDR3 spells CASSDGGYNEQFF. The CDR3 coding sequence is TGTGCCAGCAGTGATGGGGGCTACAATGAGCAGTTCTTC.

The chain combines TRBV28 with TRBJ2-7, with D unresolved. Germline V gives CDR1 MDHEN, CDR2 SYDVKM. Trimming left V 3 bases short and J 0 bases short, with 9 bases between. The CDR3 is 14 amino acids. The CDR3 DNA reads as TGTGCCAGCAGTTTTCAGTTTTCCTCCTACGAGCAGTACTTC. Translating it yields CASSFQFSSYEQYF.

The chain has TRBV9 and TRBJ2-1; possible D gene TRBD2, 6 bases. V was pared by 2 bases and J by 0 bases, with 9 bases between. The CDR3 extends over 15 amino acids. CDR1 and CDR2 from the germline V gene are SGDLS and YYNGEE. This CDR3 is CASSVQRVSYNEQFF. In DNA form, the CDR3 reads TGTGCCAGCAGCGTTCAGCGGGTCTCCTACAATGAGCAGTTCTTC.

About this clone itself: The germline gene is not matched at one end of the junction; a read error may be the cause. The V gene is TRBV6-1, the J gene TRBJ2-7; 10 bases line up with TRBD2. From germline, CDR1 is MNHNS and CDR2 SASEGT. This CDR3 contains 16 residues. This CDR3 reads CASREGLAVLSYEQYF. CDR3 nucleotides: TGTGCCAGCAGGGAAGGACTAGCGGTCCTCTCCTACGAGCAGTACTTC.

CDR3 sequence: CASTTTRDWGSPLHF. CDR3 nucleotide sequence: TGTGCCAGCACCACGACTCGGGACTGGGGGTCACCCCTCCACTTT. The chain joins TRBV5-6 to TRBJ1-6; weak D call: TRBD1 (5 bases). Trimming left V 6 bases short and J 10 bases short, with 20 bases between. The CDR3 spans 15 residues. The germline V gene has CDR1 SGHDT and CDR2 YYEEEE.

The rearrangement links TRBV5-1 to TRBJ2-5; 13 bases map to TRBD2. The CDR3 extends over 16 amino acids. V shed 4 bases, J shed 5 bases, and the junction held 8 bases outside the gene matches. Looked up from germline, CDR1 is SGHRS and CDR2 is YFSETQ. The CDR3 region has the DNA TGCGCCAGCAGCCGATGGACTAGCGGGAGCGGGGAGACCCAGTACTTC. Translated: CASSRWTSGSGETQYF. Using reference TRBV5-1 and TRBJ2-5 for the parts outside the CDR3, the full variable domain is KAGVTQTPRYLIKTRGQQVTLSCSPISGHRSVSWYQQTPGQGLQFLFEYFSETQRNKGNFPGRFSGRQFSNSRSEMNVSTLELGDSALYLCASSRWTSGSGETQYFGPGTRLLVL.

The CDR3 nucleotides read TGTGCCAGCAGCATCGGGGCGGGAGGGTCCCACGAGCAGTACTTC. Its protein product is CASSIGAGGSHEQYF. The chain recombines TRBV9 with TRBJ2-7, with 9 bases aligning to TRBD2. This CDR3 spans 15 amino acids. Germline V gene lookup returns CDR1 SGDLS and CDR2 YYNGEE. The ends lost 4 bases at V and 5 bases at J; junction bases unmatched: 10.

V gene TRBV6-1 combines with J gene TRBJ2-2; 8 bases fit TRBD1. The CDR3 is made up of 15 amino acids. Germline V gene lookup returns CDR1 MNHNS and CDR2 SASEGT. V lost 2 bases, J lost 6 bases, and 5 bases stayed unmatched. The chain's CDR3 is CASSEQGASAGELFF. The CDR3 region has the DNA TGTGCCAGCAGTGAACAGGGGGCTAGCGCCGGGGAGCTGTTTTTT.

The chain links TRBV10-2 to TRBJ2-7; unclear D gene. CDR3 length: 16 amino acids. Germline V gene lookup returns CDR1 WSHSY and CDR2 SAAADI. V shed 0 bases and J shed 0 bases, with 12 bases lying between them. The CDR3 DNA sequence: TGCGCCAGCAGTGAGTCGTCAGTAGTTTACTCCTACGAGCAGTACTTC. Translation: CASSESSVVYSYEQYF.

CDR3 coding DNA: TGTGCCAGTACCGAGAGACGGAACACTGAAGCTTTCTTT. Its translation: CASTERRNTEAFF. The chain recombines TRBV19 with TRBJ1-1; D is unclear. Germline V gene sequence: CDR1 LNHDA, CDR2 SQIVND (reference sequence). The length of the CDR3 is 13 residues. V was clipped by 7 bases and J by 1 base, with 10 bases between them.

The chain is built from TRBV6-1 and TRBJ2-2, with D possibly matching TRBD2 (5 bases). The ends were cut back, 1 base at V and 3 bases at J, with 6 bases in the middle. There are 14 residues in the CDR3. In germline, CDR1 is MNHNS, CDR2 SASEGT. In DNA, the CDR3 is TGTGCCAGCAGTGAAGTGGGAGACACCGGGGAGCTGTTTTTT. Its protein is CASSEVGDTGELFF.

This clone is a singleton in its sample. This chain uses TRBV4-1 with TRBJ2-3; 9 nucleotides agree with TRBD2. Germline CDR1 is MGHRA and CDR2 is YSYEKL. V lost 0 bases to trimming and J lost 4 bases; unmatched junction nucleotides: 8. The length of the CDR3 is 17 residues. CDR3 sequence (DNA): TGCGCCAGCAGCCAAGATAGCGCGGGAGGGCGCCCAGATACGCAGTATTTT. Amino acid sequence: CASSQDSAGGRPDTQYF.

The chain has TRBV20-1 and TRBJ2-1, with 7 bases fitting TRBD2. The CDR3 spans 15 residues. V shed 3 bases, J shed 6 bases, and the junction held 11 bases outside the gene matches. CDR1 DFQATT and CDR2 SNEGSKA come from the germline V gene (reference sequence). The CDR3, as DNA: TGCAGTGCTAGTAAGGCGGGAGCCTCAAGCAATGAGCAGTTCTTC. It yields the protein CSASKAGASSNEQFF.